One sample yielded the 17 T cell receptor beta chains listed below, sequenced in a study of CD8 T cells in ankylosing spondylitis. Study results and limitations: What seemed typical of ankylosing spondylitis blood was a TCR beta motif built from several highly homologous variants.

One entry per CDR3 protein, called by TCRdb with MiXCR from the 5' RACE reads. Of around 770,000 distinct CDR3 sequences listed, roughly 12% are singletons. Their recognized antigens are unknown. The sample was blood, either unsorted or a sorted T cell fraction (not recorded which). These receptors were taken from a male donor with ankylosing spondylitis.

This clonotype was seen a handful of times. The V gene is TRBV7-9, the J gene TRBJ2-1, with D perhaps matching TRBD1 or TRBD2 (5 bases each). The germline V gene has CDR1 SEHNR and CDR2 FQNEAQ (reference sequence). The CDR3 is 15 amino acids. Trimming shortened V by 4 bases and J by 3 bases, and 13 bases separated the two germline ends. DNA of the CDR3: TGTGCCAGCAGCTCCGGGACCGCCGTCTACAATGAGCAGTTCTTC. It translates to CASSSGTAVYNEQFF.

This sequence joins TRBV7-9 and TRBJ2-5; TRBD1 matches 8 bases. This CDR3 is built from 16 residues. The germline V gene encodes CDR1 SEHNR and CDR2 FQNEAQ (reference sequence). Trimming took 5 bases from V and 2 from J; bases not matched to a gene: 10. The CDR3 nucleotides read TGTGCCAGCAGCCGGTGGGACAGGTCTTCTCAAGAGACCCAGTACTTC. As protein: CASSRWDRSSQETQYF.

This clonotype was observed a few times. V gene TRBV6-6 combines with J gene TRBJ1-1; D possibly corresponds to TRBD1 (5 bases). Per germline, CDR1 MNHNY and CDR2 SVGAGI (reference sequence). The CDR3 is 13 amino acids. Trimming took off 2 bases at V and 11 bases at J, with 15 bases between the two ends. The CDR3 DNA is TGTGCCAGCAGTTACCCCGGACGGCGGGGGGCTTTCTTT. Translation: CASSYPGRRGAFF.

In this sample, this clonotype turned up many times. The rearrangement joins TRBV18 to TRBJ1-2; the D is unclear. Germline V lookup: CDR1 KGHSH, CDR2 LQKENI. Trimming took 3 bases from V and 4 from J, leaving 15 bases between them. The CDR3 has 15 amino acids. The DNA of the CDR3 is TGTGCCAGCTCACCCGGGTCCCAGAATTCCTATGGCTACACCTTC. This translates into CASSPGSQNSYGYTF. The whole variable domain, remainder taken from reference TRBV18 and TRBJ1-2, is NAGVMQNPRHLVRRRGQEARLRCSPMKGHSHVYWYRQLPEEGLKFMVYLQKENIIDESGMPKERFSAEFPKEGPSILRIQQVVRGDSAAYFCASSPGSQNSYGYTFGSGTRLTVV.

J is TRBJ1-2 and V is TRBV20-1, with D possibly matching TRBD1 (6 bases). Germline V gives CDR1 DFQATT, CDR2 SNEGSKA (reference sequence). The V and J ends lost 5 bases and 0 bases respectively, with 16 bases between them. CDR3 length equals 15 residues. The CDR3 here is CSAAGHRITNYGYTF. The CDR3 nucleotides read TGCAGTGCTGCGGGACACAGAATTACTAACTATGGCTACACCTTC.

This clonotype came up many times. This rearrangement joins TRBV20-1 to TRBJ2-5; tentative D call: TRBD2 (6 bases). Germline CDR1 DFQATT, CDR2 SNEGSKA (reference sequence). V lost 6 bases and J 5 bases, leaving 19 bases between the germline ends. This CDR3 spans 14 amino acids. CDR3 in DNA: TGCAGTGCCAACCGGGGAGGAGTAGGGGAGACCCAGTACTTC. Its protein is CSANRGGVGETQYF.

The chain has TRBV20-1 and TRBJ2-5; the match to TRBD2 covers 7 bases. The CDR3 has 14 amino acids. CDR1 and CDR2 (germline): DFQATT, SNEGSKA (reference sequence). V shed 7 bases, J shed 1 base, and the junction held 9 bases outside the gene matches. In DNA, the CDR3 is TGCAGTGTTAGGCCCTGGGGGGGCCAAGAGACCCAGTACTTC. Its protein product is CSVRPWGGQETQYF.

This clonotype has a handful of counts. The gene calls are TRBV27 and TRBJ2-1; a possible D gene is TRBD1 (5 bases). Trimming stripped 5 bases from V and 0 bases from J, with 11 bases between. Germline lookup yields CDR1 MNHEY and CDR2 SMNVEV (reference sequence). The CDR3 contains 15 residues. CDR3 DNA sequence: TGTGCCAGCAGTCTTCGACAGAACTCCTACAATGAGCAGTTCTTC. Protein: CASSLRQNSYNEQFF.

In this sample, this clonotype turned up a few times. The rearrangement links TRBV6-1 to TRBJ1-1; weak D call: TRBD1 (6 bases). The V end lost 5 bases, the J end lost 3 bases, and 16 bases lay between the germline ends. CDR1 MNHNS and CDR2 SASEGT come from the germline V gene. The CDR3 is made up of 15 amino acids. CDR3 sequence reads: CASSRRGRGDTEAFF. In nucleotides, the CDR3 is TGTGCCAGCAGTCGACGGGGCAGGGGAGACACTGAAGCTTTCTTT.

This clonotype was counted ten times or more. CDR3 sequence reads: CASSPRLKALYNEQFF. The CDR3 region has the DNA TGTGCCAGCAGCCCTCGACTTAAGGCGCTTTACAATGAGCAGTTCTTC. This chain links TRBV7-9 with TRBJ2-1, with no clear D. Germline assignment: CDR1 SEHNR and CDR2 FQNEAQ (reference sequence). Trimming cost V 5 bases and J 4 bases, with 18 bases left between them. CDR3 length: 16 amino acids. The full variable domain, rest sourced from reference TRBV7-9 and TRBJ2-1, is DTGVSQNPRHKITKRGQNVTFRCDPISEHNRLYWYRQTLGQGPEFLTYFQNEAQLEKSRLLSDRFSAERPKGSFSTLEIQRTEQGDSAMYLCASSPRLKALYNEQFFGPGTRLTVL.

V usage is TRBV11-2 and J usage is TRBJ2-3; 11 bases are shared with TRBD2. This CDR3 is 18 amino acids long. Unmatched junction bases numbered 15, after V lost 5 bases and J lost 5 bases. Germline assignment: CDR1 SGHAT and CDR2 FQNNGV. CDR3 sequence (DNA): TGTGCCAGCAGCATTCCGTCGCGGTCTAGCGGGAGGAGAGATACGCAGTATTTT. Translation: CASSIPSRSSGRRDTQYF. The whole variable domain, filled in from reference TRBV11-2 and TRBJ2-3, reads EAGVAQSPRYKIIEKRQSVAFWCNPISGHATLYWYQQILGQGPKLLIQFQNNGVVDDSQLPKDRFSAERLKGVDSTLKIQPAKLEDSAVYLCASSIPSRSSGRRDTQYFGPGTRLTVL.

For the CDR3, the DNA is TGCGCCAGCAGCCAAGATCCCCAGGGGAGGGATACGCAGTATTTT. Residues: CASSQDPQGRDTQYF. The chain links TRBV4-3 to TRBJ2-3; D may be TRBD1 or TRBD2 (6 bases each). The CDR3 contains 15 residues. Germline CDR1 LGHNA, CDR2 YSLEER. Trimming shortened V by 0 bases and J by 6 bases, and 13 bases separated the two germline ends.

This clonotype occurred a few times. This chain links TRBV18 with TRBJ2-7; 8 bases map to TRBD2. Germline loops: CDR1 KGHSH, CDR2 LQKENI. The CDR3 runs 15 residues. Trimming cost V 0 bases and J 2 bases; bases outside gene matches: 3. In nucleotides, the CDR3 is TGTGCCAGCTCACCACCTGGCGGGGGGACCTACGAGCAGTACTTC. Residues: CASSPPGGGTYEQYF.

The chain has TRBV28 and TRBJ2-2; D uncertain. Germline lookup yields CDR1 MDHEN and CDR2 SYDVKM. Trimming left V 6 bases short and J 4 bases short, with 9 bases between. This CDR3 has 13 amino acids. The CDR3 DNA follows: TGTGCCAGCAGAGTCGTGGGCACCGGGGAGCTGTTTTTT. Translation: CASRVVGTGELFF.

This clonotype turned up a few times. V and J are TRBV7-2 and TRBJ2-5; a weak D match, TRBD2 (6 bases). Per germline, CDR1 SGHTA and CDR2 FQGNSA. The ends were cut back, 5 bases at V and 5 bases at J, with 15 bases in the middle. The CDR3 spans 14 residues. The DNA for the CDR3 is TGTGCCAGCAGCCAGGCGGGGAGTCGGGAGACCCAGTACTTC. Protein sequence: CASSQAGSRETQYF.

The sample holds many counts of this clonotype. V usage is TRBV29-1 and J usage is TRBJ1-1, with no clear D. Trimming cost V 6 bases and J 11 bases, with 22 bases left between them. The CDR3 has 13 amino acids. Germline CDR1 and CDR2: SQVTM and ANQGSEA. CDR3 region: CSVAFIQIPMAFF. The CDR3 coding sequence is TGCAGCGTCGCCTTTATACAGATCCCCATGGCTTTCTTT.

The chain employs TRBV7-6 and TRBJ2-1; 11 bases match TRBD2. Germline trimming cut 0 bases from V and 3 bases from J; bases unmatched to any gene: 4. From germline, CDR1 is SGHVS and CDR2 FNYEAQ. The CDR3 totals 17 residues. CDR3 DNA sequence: TGTGCCAGCAGCTTAGCCGGGACTAGCGGAATCTACAATGAGCAGTTCTTC. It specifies CASSLAGTSGIYNEQFF. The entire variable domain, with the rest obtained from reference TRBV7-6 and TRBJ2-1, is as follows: GAGVSQSPRYKVTKRGQDVALRCDPISGHVSLYWYRQALGQGPEFLTYFNYEAQQDKSGLPNDRFSAERPEGSISTLTIQRTEQRDSAMYRCASSLAGTSGIYNEQFFGPGTRLTVL.